This TCR beta chain derives from a study of shared clonotypes between healthy human individuals. Here immunoSEQ multiplex PCR was the method, and the copy in TCRdb shows in-frame clones only, minus some. The sample shows around 2.5 million clones, over 85% of them seen only once. Source material: naive CD4+ T cells from PBMCs. Subset of the sample: CD45RA+ positively selected. The source is a young man in good health. Some clones in this sample may be carry-over from other donors' samples.

The DNA for the CDR3 is TGTGCCAGCAGTCCTAGATTAAATACGCAGTATTTT. Residues: CASSPRLNTQYF. The rearrangement links TRBV2 to TRBJ2-3; unclear D gene. V lost 5 bases and J 7 bases, leaving 10 bases between the germline ends. CDR1 and CDR2 from the germline V gene are SNHLY and FYNNEI. This CDR3 is 12 amino acids long.